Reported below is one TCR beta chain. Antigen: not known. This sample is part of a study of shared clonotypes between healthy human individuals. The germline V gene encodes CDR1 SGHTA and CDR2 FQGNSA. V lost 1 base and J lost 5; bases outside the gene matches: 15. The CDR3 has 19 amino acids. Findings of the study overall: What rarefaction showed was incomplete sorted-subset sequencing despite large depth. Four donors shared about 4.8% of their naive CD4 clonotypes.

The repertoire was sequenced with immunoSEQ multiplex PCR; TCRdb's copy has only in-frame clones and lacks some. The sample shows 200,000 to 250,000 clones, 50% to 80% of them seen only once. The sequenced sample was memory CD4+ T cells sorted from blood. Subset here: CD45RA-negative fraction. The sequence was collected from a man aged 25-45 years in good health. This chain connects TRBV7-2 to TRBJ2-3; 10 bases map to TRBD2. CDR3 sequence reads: CASSLGFGRSGRRGDTQYF. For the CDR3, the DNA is TGTGCCAGCAGCTTAGGCTTCGGGCGTAGCGGGAGGCGGGGAGATACGCAGTATTTT.